Described below is a single T cell receptor (beta chain) sequence and its context. Its matching antigen is unknown. At one boundary the junction diverges from the germline segment, which might be a read error. This sample is drawn from a study of T cell repertoires in cytomegalovirus infection. Study-level information: Recently identified HLA-C-restricted CMV epitopes were used, and well-studied HLA-B-restricted CMV epitopes were used as well. Public TCR beta signatures indicated both CMV infection and matching HLA type. Study observations and caveats: Predominance within the ex vivo response was attributable to HLA-C-restricted CMV-specific TCR beta clonotypes. Cumulative frequency (of public TCR beta family members) identified carriers of CMV plus the relevant HLA.

Germline CDR1 and CDR2: LNHDA and SQIVND (reference sequence). This CDR3 comprises 14 residues. Each CDR3 protein gets one entry after TCRdb re-called the reads with MiXCR. Altogether over 120,000 distinct CDR3 sequences are present, about 31% being singletons, with the ten largest covering around 50%. This clonotype originated in a human donor in good health (CMV status not recorded). Some clones in this sample may be carry-over from other donors' samples. The material sequenced was CD8+ T cells from cultured PBMCs, taken from culture after CMV antigen stimulation. The chain recombines TRBV19 with TRBJ2-1, with D perhaps TRBD1 or TRBD2 (8 bases each). This CDR3 is CASTIAGTGNEQFF. The CDR3 DNA is TGTGCCAGTACTATAGCGGGGACAGGTAATGAGCAGTTCTTC.